These 7 T cell receptor beta chains were all obtained from the same sample, sequenced in a study of T cells in Graves' hyperthyroidism and ophthalmopathy. Authors of the study amplified TCR beta CDR3 regions from RNA transcripts. The TCR CDR3 was amplified in a first-round RT-PCR using the HTBI primer set. Using its own MiXCR run on the multiplex PCR reads, TCRdb lists one record per CDR3 protein. Among about 540,000 distinct CDR3 sequences listed, around 46% were seen once. Sequenced: peripheral blood or thyroid tissue (not recorded which). The receptors originated from a young woman with Graves' hyperthyroidism.

The chain links TRBV6-2 or TRBV6-3 to TRBJ2-5, with TRBD1 as a possible D gene (6 bases). Per the germline V gene, CDR1 is MNHEY and CDR2 is SVGEGT. This CDR3 spans 14 amino acids. V was shortened by 6 bases and J by 4 bases, with 15 bases between the two germline ends. CDR3 sequence (DNA): TGTGCCAGCAGCGCCTTACAGGGCGGAGAGACCCAGTACTTC. Encoded protein: CASSALQGGETQYF.

The J gene is TRBJ1-1, the V gene TRBV11-1, with D perhaps matching TRBD1 (6 bases). Trimming removed 4 bases from V and 3 bases from J, with 18 bases in between. This CDR3 is built from 16 residues. Germline V gene data show CDR1 as SGHAT and CDR2 as FQDESV (reference sequence). The CDR3 loop is CASSSLQGMFDTEAFF. The DNA of the CDR3 is TGTGCCAGCAGCTCCTTACAGGGTATGTTTGACACTGAAGCTTTCTTT.

In its sample, this clonotype was seen many times. The J gene is TRBJ1-5, the V gene TRBV6-1; 8 bases align to TRBD1. The junction had 9 bases not matched to a gene; V was cut back by 4 bases and J by 7 bases. The CDR3 length is 15 residues. Per the germline V gene, CDR1 is MNHNS and CDR2 is SASEGT. CDR3 residues: CASSGGQGYYQPQHF. CDR3 DNA: TGTGCCAGCAGTGGAGGACAGGGTTATTACCAGCCCCAGCATTTT.

The gene calls are TRBV4-1 and TRBJ1-4; D remains unclear. Germline V gene data show CDR1 as MGHRA and CDR2 as YSYEKL. The V end was cut by 1 base, the J end by 10 bases, with 10 bases between. This CDR3 has 13 residues. CDR3: CASSQGTEGKLFF. The DNA for the CDR3 is TGCGCCAGCAGCCAAGGAACCGAGGGAAAACTGTTTTTT.

This rearrangement joins TRBV7-7 to TRBJ2-7; tentatively, D is TRBD2 (5 bases). The CDR3 length is 14 residues. The germline V gene encodes CDR1 SSHAT and CDR2 FNYEAQ (reference sequence). V was shortened by 3 bases and J by 7 bases, with 16 bases between the two germline ends. The CDR3 here is CASSFNRDTGEQYF. Here the CDR3 DNA reads TGTGCCAGCAGCTTCAATCGGGATACCGGGGAGCAGTACTTC.

The chain employs TRBV29-1 and TRBJ2-5; 7 bases fit TRBD2. Germline V gives CDR1 SQVTM, CDR2 ANQGSEA. This CDR3 spans 13 amino acids. V lost 7 bases to trimming and J lost 3 bases; unmatched junction nucleotides: 8. Here the CDR3 DNA reads TGCAGCGCGCAAGGGGCGGGAGAAGAGACCCAGTACTTC. Its translation: CSAQGAGEETQYF.

This sequence joins TRBV7-6 and TRBJ2-7, with D unclear. The end of the DNA is better explained by TRBJ2-1, so the J call may be wrong. From germline, CDR1 is SGHVS and CDR2 FNYEAQ. The CDR3 has 13 residues. This chain's CDR3 is CASSLVTAREQFF. The CDR3, as DNA: TGTGCCAGCAGCTTAGTAACAGCACGTGAGCAGTTCTTC.